This T cell receptor (beta chain) is drawn from a study of blood T cell repertoires in COVID-19. Study-wide context: The samples span acute and convalescent COVID-19 from the United States, Italy and Spain. T cells, B-cell-depleted T cells, or PBMCs supplied cDNA or gDNA.

The data were produced by immunoSEQ multiplex PCR, yet TCRdb's version contains in-frame clones alone and is incomplete. Among some 180,000 clones listed, 81% were seen once. V gave up 3 bases and J gave up 3 bases; unmatched junction bases: 2. Germline CDR1 and CDR2: SNHLY and FYNNEI. The CDR3 loop spans 14 amino acids. Seattle's cohort entered during active infection and was followed longitudinally. The J gene is TRBJ1-2, the V gene TRBV2, with 9 bases that match TRBD1. This TCR derives from a woman older than 75 with COVID-19, enrolled during active disease. Material: peripheral blood. CDR3 sequence: CASSDRTGDYGYTF. The CDR3 DNA sequence: TGTGCCAGCAGTGATAGGACAGGGGACTATGGCTACACCTTC.